This T cell receptor beta chain originates from a study of cytomegalovirus exposure and HLA in healthy donors. The CDR3 sequence is 14 residues long. CDR1 is LGHNA, CDR2 YSLEER, per germline. J was trimmed by 10 bases and V by 0 bases; bases with no gene match: 6. Profiled with immunoSEQ multiplex PCR; TCRdb holds only in-frame clones, not every one. The table has under 200,000 clones, 80% to 90% seen once; the top ten hold around 5%. The sequence came from a woman in her 30s in good health and CMV-seronegative. The genes are TRBV4-3 and TRBJ2-3; 8 bases agree with TRBD2. The sequenced sample was PBMCs. The CDR3 spells CASSQDHSGLAQYF. The CDR3 DNA reads as TGCGCCAGCAGCCAAGACCACTCGGGACTAGCGCAGTATTTT.